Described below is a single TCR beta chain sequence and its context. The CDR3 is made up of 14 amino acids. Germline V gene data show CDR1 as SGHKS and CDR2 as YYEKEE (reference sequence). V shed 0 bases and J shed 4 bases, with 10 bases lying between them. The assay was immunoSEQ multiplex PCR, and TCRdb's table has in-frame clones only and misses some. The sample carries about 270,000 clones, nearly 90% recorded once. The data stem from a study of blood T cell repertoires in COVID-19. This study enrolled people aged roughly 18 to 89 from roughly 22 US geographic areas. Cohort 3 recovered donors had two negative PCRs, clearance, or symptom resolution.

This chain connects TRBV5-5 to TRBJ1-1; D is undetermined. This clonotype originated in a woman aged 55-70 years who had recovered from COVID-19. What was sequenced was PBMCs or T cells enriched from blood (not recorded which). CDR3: CASSLGRWGTEAFF. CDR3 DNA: TGTGCCAGCAGCTTGGGGAGGTGGGGCACTGAAGCTTTCTTT. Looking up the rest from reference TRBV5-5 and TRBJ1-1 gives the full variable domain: DAGVTQSPTHLIKTRGQQVTLRCSPISGHKSVSWYQQVLGQGPQFIFQYYEKEERGRGNFPDRFSARQFPNYSSELNVNALLLGDSALYLCASSLGRWGTEAFFGQGTRLTVV.